Here is one T cell receptor (beta chain) with its context. Its matching antigen is unknown. The V and J ends lost 4 bases and 0 bases, in that order; junction bases with no gene match: 3. This CDR3 region has 15 residues. Per germline, CDR1 MDHEN and CDR2 SYDVKM. The data originate from a study of human thymus T cells. Study-level points and caveats: Related research has reported that thymic repertoires overlap highly among unrelated individuals.

Thymus was obtained from resections taken during corrective heart surgery. Clones were read by immunoSEQ multiplex PCR, and TCRdb kept only the in-frame ones, dropping some. The profile shows around 130,000 clones, about 94% of them singletons. This chain connects TRBV28 to TRBJ1-1; 9 nucleotides match TRBD1. This TCR came from a boy in the first two years of life with a congenital heart defect but otherwise immunologically healthy. The sequencing input was thymus tissue. CDR3 region: CASSSQGAVNTEAFF. For the CDR3, the DNA is TGTGCCAGCAGTTCACAGGGGGCGGTGAACACTGAAGCTTTCTTT.